Below, 25 T cell receptor beta chains from the same sample are listed, as sequenced in a study of cytomegalovirus exposure and HLA in healthy donors. Measured with immunoSEQ multiplex PCR; TCRdb has only the in-frame clones, and not every one. The profile shows around 140,000 clones, roughly nine tenths of them singletons. The specimen was PBMCs. The receptor source for this set is a woman between 18 and 29 years old in good health and CMV-seronegative.

The chain has TRBV5-1 and TRBJ1-1; 11 bases are shared with TRBD1. V lost 3 bases and J lost 4; bases outside the gene matches: 2. CDR1 and CDR2 (germline): SGHRS, YFSETQ. This CDR3 has 14 amino acids. CDR3 amino acids: CASSSGTGGTEAFF. The CDR3 DNA follows: TGCGCCAGCAGCTCCGGGACAGGGGGCACTGAAGCTTTCTTT. The full variable domain, in which reference TRBV5-1 and TRBJ1-1 provide the parts outside the CDR3, is KAGVTQTPRYLIKTRGQQVTLSCSPISGHRSVSWYQQTPGQGLQFLFEYFSETQRNKGNFPGRFSGRQFSNSRSEMNVSTLELGDSALYLCASSSGTGGTEAFFGQGTRLTVV.

For the CDR3, the DNA is TGTGCCAGCAGACTAGGACAGGGGGCCCAGCATTTT. Its protein product is CASRLGQGAQHF. V and J are TRBV7-2 and TRBJ1-5; TRBD1 aligns across 10 bases. CDR3 size: 12 residues. Trimming took 6 bases from V and 11 from J; bases not matched to a gene: 4. The germline V gene encodes CDR1 SGHTA and CDR2 FQGNSA.

This sequence joins TRBV5-1 and TRBJ1-5; a possible D gene is TRBD1 (5 bases). Trimming shortened V by 9 bases and J by 3 bases, and 34 bases separated the two germline ends. The CDR3 is 20 residues long. In germline, CDR1 is SGHRS, CDR2 YFSETQ. The CDR3 here is CAKQIPTGPGGGEDNQPQHF. The CDR3 DNA is TGCGCCAAACAAATCCCCACGGGACCAGGAGGAGGGGAGGACAATCAGCCCCAGCATTTT.

This clone occurred a few times. The chain carries TRBV2 and TRBJ1-3; D not certain. V was trimmed by 4 bases and J by 0 bases, leaving 7 bases between them. Germline CDR1 SNHLY, CDR2 FYNNEI. The CDR3 runs 14 residues. The CDR3 region has the DNA TGTGCCAGCAGTGCTTGGAGCTCTGGAAACACCATATATTTT. It codes for CASSAWSSGNTIYF.

V and J are TRBV29-1 and TRBJ2-1; D perhaps matches TRBD1 (5 bases). Trimming cost V 7 bases and J 7 bases, with 14 bases left between them. The CDR3 has 12 residues. Germline CDR1 is SQVTM and CDR2 is ANQGSEA. CDR3 residues: CSAEPQGNEQFF. Here the CDR3 DNA reads TGCAGCGCCGAACCCCAGGGTAATGAGCAGTTCTTC.

The genes are TRBV19 and TRBJ1-4; 8 bases line up with TRBD1. Trimming removed 4 bases from V and 5 bases from J; junction bases left unmatched: 6. CDR1 is LNHDA and CDR2 is SQIVND in the germline V gene (reference sequence). This CDR3 is built from 15 residues. CDR3 in DNA: TGTGCCAGTAGTACCCAACAGGGGGAGAATGAAAAACTGTTTTTT. Amino acid sequence: CASSTQQGENEKLFF.

The gene calls are TRBV18 and TRBJ2-3, with no clear D. Trimming shortened V by 0 bases and J by 1 base, and 5 bases separated the two germline ends. The V gene's germline CDR1 is KGHSH and CDR2 LQKENI. The CDR3 sequence is 14 residues long. For the CDR3, the DNA is TGTGCCAGCTCACCACCGTCCGGCACAGATACGCAGTATTTT. Translated, it gives CASSPPSGTDTQYF.

The chain employs TRBV4-1 and TRBJ1-3; D not certain. Germline V gene data show CDR1 as MGHRA and CDR2 as YSYEKL. V gave up 4 bases and J gave up 0 bases, with 13 bases separating them. The CDR3 consists of 16 residues. The chain's CDR3 is CASSPHSGSSGNTIYF. For the CDR3, the DNA is TGCGCCAGCAGCCCCCACAGTGGTAGCTCTGGAAACACCATATATTTT.

The genes are TRBV5-1 and TRBJ2-2; 7 bases fit TRBD1. The V gene end was trimmed by 0 bases and the J gene end by 1 base; junction bases not matched to a gene: 0. This CDR3 spans 15 amino acids. Per germline, CDR1 SGHRS and CDR2 YFSETQ. The CDR3 DNA follows: TGCGCCAGCAGCTTGGGGACAGGGAACACCGGGGAGCTGTTTTTT. It is translated as CASSLGTGNTGELFF.

The chain joins TRBV6-5 to TRBJ2-7; D perhaps matches TRBD2 (6 bases). The CDR3 consists of 14 residues. CDR1 is MNHEY and CDR2 is SVGAGI in the germline V gene. V was shortened by 7 bases and J by 0 bases, with 13 bases between the two germline ends. As DNA, the CDR3 is TGTGCCAGCAACTCCGGAGGGAGCTCCTACGAGCAGTACTTC. Encoded protein: CASNSGGSSYEQYF.

The CDR3 region has the DNA TGTGCCACTCGAGGAGGGGCCAACACAGATACGCAGTATTTT. It encodes CATRGGANTDTQYF. The rearrangement links TRBV7-9 to TRBJ2-3, with D possibly matching TRBD2 (6 bases). This CDR3 has 14 amino acids. V lost 10 bases to trimming and J lost 2 bases, with 16 bases between them. From germline, CDR1 is SEHNR and CDR2 FQNEAQ (reference sequence).

This clone has more than one count but fewer than ten. The chain combines TRBV4-1 with TRBJ1-2, with D maybe TRBD1 (6 bases). V was shortened by 1 base and J by 4 bases, with 7 bases between the two germline ends. Germline lookup yields CDR1 MGHRA and CDR2 YSYEKL. CDR3 length: 13 amino acids. The CDR3 loop is CASSQGTVYGYTF. The DNA of the CDR3 is TGCGCCAGCAGCCAAGGGACAGTCTATGGCTACACCTTC.

The rearrangement joins TRBV15 to TRBJ1-1; 9 nucleotides match TRBD1. Germline CDR1 and CDR2: LNHNV and YYDKDF (reference sequence). The CDR3 is 16 residues long. V lost 5 bases and J lost 8; bases outside the gene matches: 15. DNA of the CDR3: TGTGCCACCAGCTTACCACCCGGACAGGGGAAGATCGAAGCTTTCTTT. Protein sequence: CATSLPPGQGKIEAFF.

This chain links TRBV27 with TRBJ1-4; 11 bases are shared with TRBD1. The J segment lost 6 bases and the V segment lost 5 bases, leaving 8 bases of the junction unmatched. The CDR3 covers 16 residues. From germline, CDR1 is MNHEY and CDR2 SMNVEV (reference sequence). The CDR3 region is CASSLDGTGGDEKLFF. Written as DNA, the CDR3 is TGTGCCAGCAGTCTCGATGGGACAGGGGGGGATGAAAAACTGTTTTTT. Together with reference TRBV27 and TRBJ1-4, the CDR3 gives the full variable domain: EAQVTQNPRYLITVTGKKLTVTCSQNMNHEYMSWYRQDPGLGLRQIYYSMNVEVTDKGDVPEGYKVSRKEKRNFPLILESPSPNQTSLYFCASSLDGTGGDEKLFFGSGTQLSVL.

This clone has only one observation. V usage is TRBV19 and J usage is TRBJ1-5, with TRBD1 matching over 8 bases. This CDR3 spans 13 amino acids. J lost 9 bases, V lost 10 bases, and 11 bases had no gene match. CDR1 LNHDA and CDR2 SQIVND come from the germline V gene (reference sequence). This CDR3 is CATVPGQGAPQHF. Written as DNA, the CDR3 is TGTGCCACCGTTCCCGGACAGGGAGCGCCCCAGCATTTT.

This sequence joins TRBV6-1 and TRBJ1-5; 7 bases fit TRBD1. CDR1 is MNHNS and CDR2 is SASEGT in the germline V gene. The CDR3 totals 14 residues. V dropped 5 bases and J dropped 4; count of bases not matched to a gene: 5. CDR3 sequence: CASSPTGDNQPQHF. For the CDR3, the DNA is TGTGCCAGCAGTCCAACAGGGGATAATCAGCCCCAGCATTTT.

This sequence joins TRBV12-5 and TRBJ1-2, with D unclear. In germline, CDR1 is LGHNT, CDR2 FRNRAP. The CDR3 covers 17 residues. The V gene lost 2 bases and the J gene lost 7 bases, with 23 bases spanning the gap. The CDR3 sequence is CASGLLTSAAIGGGYTF. CDR3 nucleotide sequence: TGTGCTAGTGGTTTGCTGACCTCGGCCGCAATTGGCGGTGGCTACACCTTC.

The chain couples TRBV27 to TRBJ1-6; D not resolved. Per the germline V gene, CDR1 is MNHEY and CDR2 is SMNVEV (reference sequence). V lost 2 bases and J 9 bases, leaving 11 bases between the germline ends. The length of the CDR3 is 14 residues. CDR3 DNA: TGTGCCAGCAGTTTAGATTTCTCAGGTTCACCCCTCCACTTT. Residues: CASSLDFSGSPLHF.

The V gene is TRBV15, the J gene TRBJ2-2; D is unresolved. The CDR3 consists of 16 residues. Germline V gives CDR1 LNHNV, CDR2 YYDKDF (reference sequence). V was cut by 0 bases and J by 0 bases, with 8 bases left in between. The CDR3: CATSREYRTNTGELFF. The CDR3 region has the DNA TGTGCCACCAGCAGAGAGTACAGAACGAACACCGGGGAGCTGTTTTTT.

This chain connects TRBV7-2 to TRBJ2-3; tentative D call: TRBD1 (6 bases). CDR3 length equals 14 residues. The germline gives CDR1 SGHTA, CDR2 FQGNSA. The V end was cut by 3 bases, the J end by 1 base, with 8 bases between. The CDR3 is CASSFTGRTDTQYF. Here the CDR3 DNA reads TGTGCCAGCAGCTTTACAGGGCGCACAGATACGCAGTATTTT. The complete variable domain, with remaining parts taken from reference TRBV7-2 and TRBJ2-3, reads GAGVSQSPSNKVTEKGKDVELRCDPISGHTALYWYRQSLGQGLEFLIYFQGNSAPDKSGLPSDRFSAERTGGSVSTLTIQRTQQEDSAVYLCASSFTGRTDTQYFGPGTRLTVL.

This clone was counted a few times. This sequence joins TRBV6-5 and TRBJ1-2, with TRBD1 matching 7 bases. V trimming: 3 bases; J trimming: 4 bases; junction bases outside the gene matches: 5. CDR3 size: 14 residues. Per germline, CDR1 MNHEY and CDR2 SVGAGI. The CDR3, as DNA: TGTGCCAGCAGTTATCTTCGGGACAGCTATGGCTACACCTTC. Translating gives CASSYLRDSYGYTF.

The chain couples TRBV2 to TRBJ1-1, with D possibly being TRBD1 (6 bases). CDR1 and CDR2 from the germline V gene are SNHLY and FYNNEI. This CDR3 spans 17 amino acids. The V and J ends lost 5 bases and 1 base respectively, with 20 bases between them. DNA of the CDR3: TGTGCCAGCAGTCCCCCGGGTGGGGGCAGGGCGAACACTGAAGCTTTCTTT. Residues: CASSPPGGGRANTEAFF.

This chain connects TRBV13 to TRBJ1-5, with a tentative D call TRBD1 (5 bases). The CDR3 has 14 amino acids. V was clipped by 0 bases and J by 7 bases, with 10 bases between them. CDR1 and CDR2 from the germline V gene are PRHDT and FYEKMQ (reference sequence). As DNA, the CDR3 is TGTGCCAGCAGCTTAGGACAGGCGGGACAGCCCCAGCATTTT. It yields the protein CASSLGQAGQPQHF.

This chain joins TRBV10-3 and TRBJ1-1; D call uncertain. Trimming shortened V by 4 bases and J by 0 bases, and 15 bases separated the two germline ends. Germline assignment: CDR1 ENHRY and CDR2 SYGVKD. The CDR3 runs to 16 residues. CDR3 bases: TGTGCCATCAGTGTCCTCGAGGGCCGATTGAACACTGAAGCTTTCTTT. Translation: CAISVLEGRLNTEAFF.

The rearrangement joins TRBV9 to TRBJ1-2; weak D call: TRBD1 (5 bases). V was shortened by 4 bases and J by 3 bases, with 7 bases between the two germline ends. The CDR3 runs 12 residues. The germline V gene has CDR1 SGDLS and CDR2 YYNGEE. The CDR3 spells CASSPGDYGYTF. CDR3 coding DNA: TGTGCCAGCAGCCCGGGGGACTATGGCTACACCTTC.